The clone carrying this TCR beta chain was counted a single time. Assay used: immunoSEQ multiplex PCR; TCRdb lists only in-frame clones, some missing. The sample records around 250,000 clones, 80% to 90% being singletons. The source of the sample is a study of blood T cell repertoires in COVID-19. Study at large: The cDNA or gDNA used as material had been derived from T cells, B-cell-depleted T cells, or PBMCs.

Adults between roughly 18 and 90 years of age took part from 24 US areas. In assigning cohorts, the study relied on participant-reported clinical history. Exposed enrollees encountered a COVID-19 case at some point within 2 weeks before study entry. Sequencing used PBMCs or T cells enriched from blood (not recorded which). This TCR derives from a man aged 45-60 years who had been exposed to COVID-19.

As DNA, the CDR3 is TGTGCCAGCAGTGACCTTTCTCCGGGCTACACCTTC. Its translation: CASSDLSPGYTF. This chain connects TRBV2 to TRBJ1-2, with no clear D. Germline CDR1 SNHLY, CDR2 FYNNEI. CDR3 length equals 12 residues. The V end was cut by 3 bases, the J end by 8 bases, with 10 bases between.